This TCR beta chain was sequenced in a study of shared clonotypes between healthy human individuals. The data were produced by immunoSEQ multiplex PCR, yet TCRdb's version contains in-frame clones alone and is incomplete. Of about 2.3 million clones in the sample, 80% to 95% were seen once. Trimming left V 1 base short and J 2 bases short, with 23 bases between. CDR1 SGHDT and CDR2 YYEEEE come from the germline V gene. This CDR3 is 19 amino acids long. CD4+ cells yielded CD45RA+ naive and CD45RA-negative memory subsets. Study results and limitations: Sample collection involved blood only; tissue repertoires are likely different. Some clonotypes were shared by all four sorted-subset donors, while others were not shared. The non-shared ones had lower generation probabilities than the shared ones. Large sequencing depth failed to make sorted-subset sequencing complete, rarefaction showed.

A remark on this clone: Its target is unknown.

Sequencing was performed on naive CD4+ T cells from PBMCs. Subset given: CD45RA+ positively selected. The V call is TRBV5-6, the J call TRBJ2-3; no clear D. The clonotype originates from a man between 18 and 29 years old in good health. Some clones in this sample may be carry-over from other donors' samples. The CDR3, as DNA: TGTGCCAGCAGCTTGTCCCGACTCCGGACGAACTCGATCACAGATACGCAGTATTTT. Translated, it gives CASSLSRLRTNSITDTQYF.